The sequence of this T cell receptor beta chain was determined in a study of OX40 agonist ivuxolimab in advanced cancers. Study-wide context: Dosing consisted of intravenous ivuxolimab at 0.01 to 10 mg/kg every 2 weeks.

To note about this clone: Its antigen is unidentified.

Profiled with immunoSEQ multiplex PCR; TCRdb holds only in-frame clones, not every one. There are tens of thousands of clones in the sample; roughly 91% occur only once, and 1.5% to 2% lies in the top ten. Whole-study results and caveats: CD4+ and CD8+ blood T cells expanded clonally by week 6 at 0.1 to 3.0 mg/kg. Part of the nonresponder group also had normalized T-cell clonal expansion that was low.

The CDR3 consists of 14 residues. CDR1 MDHEN and CDR2 SYDVKM come from the germline V gene. V was shortened by 7 bases and J by 1 base, with 10 bases between the two germline ends. The TCR comes from an adult with an advanced solid tumor such as melanoma, head and neck, liver or kidney cancer. The chain links TRBV28 to TRBJ2-2; weak D call: TRBD2 (6 bases). The source was CD4+ or CD8+ T cells sorted from blood, collected in a trial of the OX40 agonist ivuxolimab. CDR3 region: CASTLGGNTGELFF. In nucleotides, the CDR3 is TGTGCCAGCACCTTGGGAGGGAACACCGGGGAGCTGTTTTTT.